The sequence of this T cell receptor (beta chain) was determined in a study of blood T cell repertoires in COVID-19. The wider study: Italy, Spain and the United States were the sources of the convalescent and acute COVID-19 samples. PBMCs, B-cell-depleted T cells, or T cells provided the cDNA or gDNA that made up the material.

Authors' processing steps: Nucleated cell counts were estimated from reference gene primer amplification. Sequencing used immunoSEQ multiplex PCR; TCRdb keeps in-frame clones, though not all of them. V and J calls and clone size are given by that table; D and trimming were obtained from the DNA. Counted here are 250,000 to 350,000 clones, about 85% occurring once; the ten biggest clones make up 0.7% to 0.9%. The germline V gene has CDR1 DFQATT and CDR2 SNEGSKA (reference sequence). The CDR3 spans 11 residues. V lost 6 bases and J 5 bases, leaving 10 bases between the germline ends. The Seattle site enrolled patients during active infection and followed them longitudinally.

The V and J genes are TRBV20-1 and TRBJ1-1; D call uncertain. The sequenced sample was peripheral blood. The origin of this receptor is a human donor with COVID-19, enrolled during active disease. The donor label of this sample is uncertain. The CDR3 DNA is TGCAGTGCCCGGCCTAGAACTGAAGCTTTCTTT. Protein sequence: CSARPRTEAFF.